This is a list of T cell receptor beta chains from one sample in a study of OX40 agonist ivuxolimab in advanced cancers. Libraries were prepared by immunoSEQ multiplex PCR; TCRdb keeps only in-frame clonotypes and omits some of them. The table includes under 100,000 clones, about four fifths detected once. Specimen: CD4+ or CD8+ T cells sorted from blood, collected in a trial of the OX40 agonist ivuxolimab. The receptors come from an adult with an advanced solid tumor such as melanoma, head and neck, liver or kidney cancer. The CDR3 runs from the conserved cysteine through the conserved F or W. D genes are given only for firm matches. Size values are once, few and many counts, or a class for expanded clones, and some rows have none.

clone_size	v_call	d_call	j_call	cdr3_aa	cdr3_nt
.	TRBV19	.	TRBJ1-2	CASSFSTTAFGYTF	TGTGCCAGTAGTTTTAGTACCACCGCATTTGGCTACACCTTC
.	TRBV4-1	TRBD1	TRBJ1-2	CASSQGGDRDTGYTF	TGCGCCAGCAGCCAGGGGGGGGACAGGGATACGGGCTACACCTTC
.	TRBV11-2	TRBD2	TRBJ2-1	CASSLTSGGARYNEQFF	TGTGCCAGCAGCTTGACTAGCGGGGGGGCAAGGTACAATGAGCAGTTCTTC
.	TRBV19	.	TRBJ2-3	CASTLNGDHDTQYF	TGTGCCAGTACGCTTAATGGGGACCACGATACGCAGTATTTT
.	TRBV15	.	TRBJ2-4	CATSREGFLAKNIQYF	TGTGCCACCAGCAGGGAGGGGTTCCTAGCCAAAAACATTCAGTACTTC
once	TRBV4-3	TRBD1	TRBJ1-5	CASSQALGQGNQPQHF	TGCGCCAGCAGCCAAGCCCTCGGACAGGGTAATCAGCCCCAGCATTTT
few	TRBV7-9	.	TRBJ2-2	CASSEQDQSVGGELFF	TGTGCCAGCAGCGAACAGGATCAGTCTGTCGGCGGGGAGCTGTTTTTT
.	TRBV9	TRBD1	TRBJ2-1	CASSKPSGTGSNEQFF	TGTGCCAGCAGCAAACCCTCCGGGACAGGGTCCAATGAGCAGTTCTTC
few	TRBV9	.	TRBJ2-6	CASSVLSGANVLTF	TGTGCCAGCAGCGTCCTCTCTGGGGCCAACGTCCTGACTTTC
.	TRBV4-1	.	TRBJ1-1	CASSQTGRGYTEAFF	TGCGCCAGCAGCCAAACCGGGAGGGGATACACTGAAGCTTTCTTT
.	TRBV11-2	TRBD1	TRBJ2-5	CASSFSPTGGGPQETQYF	TGTGCCAGCAGCTTTTCGCCGACAGGGGGCGGCCCTCAAGAGACCCAGTACTTC
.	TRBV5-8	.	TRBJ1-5	CASSLRPGPYQPQHF	TGTGCCAGCAGCTTGAGGCCAGGACCCTATCAGCCCCAGCATTTT
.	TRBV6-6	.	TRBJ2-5	CASSFFMAETQYF	TGTGCCAGCAGTTTCTTCATGGCGGAGACCCAGTACTTC
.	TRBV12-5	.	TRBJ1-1	CASGLPRGAGVTEAFF	TGTGCTAGTGGTTTGCCACGGGGGGCAGGGGTCACTGAAGCTTTCTTT
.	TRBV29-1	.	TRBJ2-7	CSAQTGIYYEQYF	TGCAGCGCCCAGACGGGGATTTATTACGAGCAGTACTTC
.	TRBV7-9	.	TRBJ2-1	CASNQNEGTEQFF	TGTGCCAGCAACCAAAACGAGGGGACCGAGCAGTTCTTC
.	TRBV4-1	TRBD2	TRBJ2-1	CASSQLAGGPNDDEQFF	TGCGCCAGCAGCCAGCTAGCGGGGGGGCCGAACGACGATGAGCAGTTCTTC
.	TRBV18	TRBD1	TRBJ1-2	CASSPDRVANYGYTF	TGTGCCAGCTCACCCGACAGGGTGGCTAACTATGGCTACACCTTC
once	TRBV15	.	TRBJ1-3	CATSSAGQGNTIYF	TGTGCCACCAGCAGCGCAGGACAGGGAAACACCATATATTTT
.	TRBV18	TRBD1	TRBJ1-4	CASSPQGQPNEKLFF	TGTGCCAGCTCACCGCAGGGACAGCCTAATGAAAAACTGTTTTTT
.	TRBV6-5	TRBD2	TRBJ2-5	CATSGLAGGETQYF	TGTGCCACCTCAGGGCTAGCGGGAGGAGAGACCCAGTACTTC
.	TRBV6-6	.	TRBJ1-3	CASRPGGERSIYF	TGTGCCAGCAGACCCGGCGGGGAGCGATCCATATATTTT
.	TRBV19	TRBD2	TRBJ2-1	CASSPAAGLAGGTLRDEQFF	TGTGCCAGTAGTCCCGCGGCGGGACTAGCGGGAGGGACGCTTCGGGATGAGCAGTTCTTC
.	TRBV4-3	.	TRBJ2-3	CASSPGLTGGTDTQYF	TGCGCCAGCAGCCCGGGACTTACGGGGGGCACAGATACGCAGTATTTT
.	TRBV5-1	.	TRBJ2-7	CASSPRTGGVEQYF	TGCGCCAGCAGCCCCCGGACAGGAGGGGTCGAGCAGTACTTC
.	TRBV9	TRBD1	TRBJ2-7	CASSAGTGTYEQYF	TGTGCCAGCAGCGCCGGGACAGGGACCTACGAGCAGTACTTC
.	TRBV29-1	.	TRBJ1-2	CSVAVGDYGYTF	TGCAGCGTTGCCGTAGGCGACTATGGCTACACCTTC
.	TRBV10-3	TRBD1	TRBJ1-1	CAISQTGVGEAFF	TGTGCCATCAGCCAGACAGGGGTGGGTGAAGCTTTCTTT
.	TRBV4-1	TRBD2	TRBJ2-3	CASSMGLAGGSTDTQYF	TGCGCCAGCAGCATGGGACTAGCGGGGGGGAGCACAGATACGCAGTATTTT
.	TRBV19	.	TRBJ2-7	CASSTLLSGPKYEQYF	TGTGCCAGTAGTACCCTTCTAAGTGGGCCTAAATACGAGCAGTACTTC
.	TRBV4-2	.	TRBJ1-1	CASSQNRGEQAFF	TGTGCCAGCAGCCAAAATAGGGGGGAGCAAGCTTTCTTT
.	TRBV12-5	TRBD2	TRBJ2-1	CASGFAGVPGLAGEGSYNEQFF	TGTGCTAGTGGTTTTGCAGGGGTTCCGGGACTAGCGGGAGAGGGCTCCTACAATGAGCAGTTCTTC
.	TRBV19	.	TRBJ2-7	CASSIMEGRHEQYF	TGTGCCAGTAGTATAATGGAGGGAAGGCACGAGCAGTACTTC
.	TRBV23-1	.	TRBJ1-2	CASSRLYGYTF	TGCGCCAGCAGTCGGTTATATGGCTACACCTTC
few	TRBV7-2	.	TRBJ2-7	CASSPSYEQYF	TGTGCCAGCAGCCCCTCCTACGAGCAGTACTTC
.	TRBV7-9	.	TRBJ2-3	CASSFYQGSALLTDTQYF	TGTGCCAGCAGCTTCTACCAGGGCTCGGCGCTCCTCACAGATACGCAGTATTTT
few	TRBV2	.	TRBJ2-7	CASRKAGLVYEQYF	TGTGCCAGCCGCAAGGCAGGGCTAGTCTACGAGCAGTACTTC
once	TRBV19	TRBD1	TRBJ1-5	CASSTGTGISQYSNQPQHF	TGTGCCAGTTCAACCGGGACAGGGATATCACAATATAGCAATCAGCCCCAGCATTTT
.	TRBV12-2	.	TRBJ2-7	CAGRGRLGAGVRSYEQYF	TGTGCAGGCCGGGGGCGTCTAGGGGCGGGAGTAAGGTCCTACGAGCAGTACTTC
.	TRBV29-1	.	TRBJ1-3	CSVRHTVSGNTIYF	TGCAGCGTCCGACATACAGTCTCTGGAAACACCATATATTTT
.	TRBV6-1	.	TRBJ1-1	CASSETVNTEAFF	TGTGCCAGCAGTGAAACAGTTAACACTGAAGCTTTCTTT
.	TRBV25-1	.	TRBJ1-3	CASRPKGSAGNTIYF	TGTGCCAGCAGACCGAAAGGGTCAGCTGGAAACACCATATATTTT
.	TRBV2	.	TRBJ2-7	CATSSLGFANEQYF	TGTGCCACTAGTTCCCTCGGGTTTGCAAACGAGCAGTACTTC
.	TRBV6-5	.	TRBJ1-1	CASSYSADRDTEAFF	TGTGCCAGCAGTTACTCAGCGGATCGGGACACTGAAGCTTTCTTT
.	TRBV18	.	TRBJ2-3	CASSPIDTQYF	TGTGCCAGCTCACCTATCGATACGCAGTATTTT
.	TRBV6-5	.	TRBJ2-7	CASTDGNRGIYEQYF	TGTGCCAGCACCGACGGCAATCGGGGAATCTACGAGCAGTACTTC
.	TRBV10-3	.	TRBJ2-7	CAISESRAQGTF	TGTGCCATCAGTGAGTCGAGGGCCCAGGGGACCTTC
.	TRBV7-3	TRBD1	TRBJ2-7	CASSQGNRGPGTSYEQYF	TGTGCCAGCAGCCAAGGCAACAGGGGGCCAGGGACCTCCTACGAGCAGTACTTC
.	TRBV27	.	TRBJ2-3	CASRSQGMGTDTQYF	TGTGCCAGCAGGTCCCAGGGTATGGGCACAGATACGCAGTATTTT
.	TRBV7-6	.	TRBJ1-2	CASSPRQGTTYGYTF	TGTGCCAGCAGCCCGCGGCAGGGGACTACGTATGGCTACACCTTC
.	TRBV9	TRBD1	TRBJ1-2	CASSFSGTGMAGYTF	TGTGCCAGCAGCTTCTCCGGGACAGGTATGGCTGGCTACACCTTC
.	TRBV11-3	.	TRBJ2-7	CASSLGSGEQYF	TGTGCCAGCAGCTTAGGCTCGGGCGAGCAGTACTTC
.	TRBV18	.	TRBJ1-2	CASSPREFDTAYGYTF	TGTGCCAGCTCACCACGGGAATTCGATACTGCCTATGGCTACACCTTC
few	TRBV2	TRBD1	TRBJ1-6	CASCKETGNSPLHF	TGTGCCAGTTGTAAAGAGACAGGGAATTCACCCCTCCACTTT